Below are 8 T cell receptor beta chains sequenced from a single sample in a study of T-cell memory formation after mild COVID-19. TCRdb reprocessed the 5' RACE reads via MiXCR and lists one record per CDR3 protein. The table includes about 82,000 distinct CDR3 sequences, roughly an eighth detected once. The sample taken for sequencing was PBMCs or a T cell subset sorted from them (not recorded which). These receptors were obtained from an adult woman who had mild COVID-19 (a few samples of this study predate the infection). Cell type and time point are not known.

The rearrangement joins TRBV5-6 to TRBJ2-7, with TRBD1 matching 9 bases. J was trimmed by 2 bases and V by 4 bases; bases with no gene match: 7. This CDR3 comprises 15 residues. The germline V gene encodes CDR1 SGHDT and CDR2 YYEEEE. For the CDR3, the DNA is TGTGCCAGCAGCCCACCCGGGACAGGGCCCTACGAGCAGTACTTC. This gives the protein CASSPPGTGPYEQYF.

The V and J genes are TRBV7-6 and TRBJ2-3, with D uncertain. The CDR3 runs 14 residues. The V gene lost 4 bases and the J gene lost 2 bases, with 10 bases spanning the gap. CDR1 is SGHVS and CDR2 is FNYEAQ in the germline V gene. This CDR3 is CASSYRSYTDTQYF. The CDR3 coding sequence is TGTGCCAGCAGCTACCGGAGTTACACAGATACGCAGTATTTT.

The CDR3 DNA reads TGTGCCAGCAGCCAAGTAGGGACTAGCGGGGGATCCTACAATGAGCAGTTCTTC. This translates into CASSQVGTSGGSYNEQFF. This sequence joins TRBV4-2 and TRBJ2-1, with 14 bases fitting TRBD2. The CDR3 is made up of 18 amino acids. From germline, CDR1 is LGHNA and CDR2 YNFKEQ. J lost 1 base, V lost 1 base, and 3 bases had no gene match.

In its sample, this clonotype was seen a few times. The chain recombines TRBV27 with TRBJ1-1, with D perhaps TRBD1 (6 bases). The CDR3 sequence is 12 residues long. Germline V gene sequence: CDR1 MNHEY, CDR2 SMNVEV (reference sequence). Trimming removed 5 bases at V and 8 bases at J, with 12 bases between. Here the CDR3 DNA reads TGTGCCAGCAGTCCTCCCAGGGGCGAAGCTTTCTTT. This sequence encodes CASSPPRGEAFF.

This clonotype has at least ten counts. This rearrangement joins TRBV4-1 to TRBJ2-1, with 8 bases matching TRBD2. This CDR3 comprises 16 residues. The germline CDR1 and CDR2 sequences are MGHRA and YSYEKL. The J segment lost 8 bases and the V segment lost 2 bases, leaving 11 bases of the junction unmatched. CDR3 residues: CASSQLAGGLSDEQFF. In DNA, the CDR3 is TGCGCCAGCAGCCAATTGGCGGGGGGCCTTTCTGATGAGCAGTTCTTC.

This chain links TRBV5-1 with TRBJ2-7; either TRBD1 or TRBD2 may fit D (5 bases each). Germline CDR1 is SGHRS and CDR2 is YFSETQ. This CDR3 contains 18 residues. V was clipped by 2 bases and J by 3 bases, with 24 bases between them. The CDR3 DNA sequence: TGCGCCAGCAGCTTCCGGGACGCCAACTACCCGATGAACTACGAGCAGTACTTC. Encoded protein: CASSFRDANYPMNYEQYF.

This clonotype showed up many times. The chain links TRBV15 to TRBJ2-3, with 8 bases identical to TRBD1. Trimming removed 8 bases from V and 2 bases from J; junction bases left unmatched: 6. The germline V gene has CDR1 LNHNV and CDR2 YYDKDF (reference sequence). This CDR3 is 14 amino acids long. The CDR3 sequence: CATQQGGFTDTQYF. CDR3 DNA: TGTGCCACCCAACAGGGGGGATTCACAGATACGCAGTATTTT.

The table lists this clonotype with a few counts. This rearrangement joins TRBV2 to TRBJ2-3; 9 nucleotides agree with TRBD2. This CDR3 is 16 amino acids long. The junction had 10 bases not matched to a gene; V was cut back by 5 bases and J by 4 bases. The germline gives CDR1 SNHLY, CDR2 FYNNEI. DNA of the CDR3: TGTGCCAGCAGTTTGGACATTCGGACTAGCGCAGATACGCAGTATTTT. Translating it yields CASSLDIRTSADTQYF.